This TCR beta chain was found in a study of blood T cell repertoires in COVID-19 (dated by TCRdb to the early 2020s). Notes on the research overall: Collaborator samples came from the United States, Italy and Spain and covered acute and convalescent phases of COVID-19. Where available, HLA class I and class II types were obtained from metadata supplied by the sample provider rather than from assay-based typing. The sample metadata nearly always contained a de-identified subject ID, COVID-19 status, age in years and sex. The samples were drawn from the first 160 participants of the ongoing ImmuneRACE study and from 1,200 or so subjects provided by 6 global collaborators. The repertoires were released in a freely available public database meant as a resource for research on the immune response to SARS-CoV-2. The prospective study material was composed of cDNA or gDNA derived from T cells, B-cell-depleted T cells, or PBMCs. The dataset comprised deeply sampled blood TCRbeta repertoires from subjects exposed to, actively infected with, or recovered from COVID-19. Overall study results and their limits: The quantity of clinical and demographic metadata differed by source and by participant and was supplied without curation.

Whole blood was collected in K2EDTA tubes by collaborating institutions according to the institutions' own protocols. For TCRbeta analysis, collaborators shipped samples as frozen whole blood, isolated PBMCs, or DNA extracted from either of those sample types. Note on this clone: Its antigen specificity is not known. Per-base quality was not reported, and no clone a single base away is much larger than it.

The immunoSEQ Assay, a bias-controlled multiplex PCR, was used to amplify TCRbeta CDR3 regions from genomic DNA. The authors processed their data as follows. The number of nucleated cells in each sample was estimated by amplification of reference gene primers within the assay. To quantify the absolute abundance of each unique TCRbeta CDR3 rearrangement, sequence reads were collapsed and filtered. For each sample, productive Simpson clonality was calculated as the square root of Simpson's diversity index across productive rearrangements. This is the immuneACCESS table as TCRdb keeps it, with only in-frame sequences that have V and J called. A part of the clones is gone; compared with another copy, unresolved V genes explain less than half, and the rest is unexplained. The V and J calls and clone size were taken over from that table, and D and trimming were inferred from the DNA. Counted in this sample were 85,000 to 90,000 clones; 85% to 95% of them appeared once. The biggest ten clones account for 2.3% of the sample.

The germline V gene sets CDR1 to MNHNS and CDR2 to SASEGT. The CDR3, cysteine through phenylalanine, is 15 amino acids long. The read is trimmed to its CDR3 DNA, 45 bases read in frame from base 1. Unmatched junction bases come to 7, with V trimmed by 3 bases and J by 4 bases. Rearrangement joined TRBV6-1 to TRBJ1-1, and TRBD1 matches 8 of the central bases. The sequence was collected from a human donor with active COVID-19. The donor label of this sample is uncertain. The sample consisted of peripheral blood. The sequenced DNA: TGTGCCAGCAGTGAGACAGGGGACGGGAGCACTGAAGCTTTCTTT. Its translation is CASSETGDGSTEAFF.